These T cell receptor beta chains were read from a single sample in a study of CXCR3-negative and CXCR3-positive naive CD8 T cells. Reanalyzing the 5' RACE reads, TCRdb keeps one entry per CDR3 protein, without DNA. This sample's clone table lists approximately 130,000 distinct CDR3 sequences. The sample taken for sequencing was naive CXCR3+ CD8+ T cells from blood. The receptors come from a human donor in good health. Some clones in this sample may be carry-over from other donors' samples. CDR3s include the opening cysteine and the closing phenylalanine or tryptophan. Each record gives: J gene, V gene, CDR3 protein.

TRBJ1-2,TRBV7-9,CASSNGQGNGYTF
TRBJ1-1,TRBV6-2/TRBV6-3,CASSYTGNTEAFF
TRBJ2-1,TRBV4-2,CASSQDPSGSVGEQFF
TRBJ2-7,TRBV29-1,CSVLLPGRFYEQYF
TRBJ2-5,TRBV4-1,CPSSHPGRNQETQYF
TRBJ2-1,TRBV20-1,CSAIILAEGYNEQFF
TRBJ2-2,TRBV29-1,CSVEETNTGELFF
TRBJ1-6,TRBV28,CASSPPGRGLYNSPLHF
TRBJ2-1,TRBV5-1,CASSAGLAGGPYNEQFF
TRBJ2-7,TRBV7-9,CASSLILGGQGAEQYF
TRBJ1-2,TRBV4-3,CASSQGQNGYTF
TRBJ2-7,TRBV20-1,CSATPRGTYEQYF
TRBJ2-2,TRBV7-3,CASRQYTGELFF
TRBJ2-1,TRBV6-5,CASIYGVSNEQFF
TRBJ2-7,TRBV2,CASSEVGGGPYEQYF
TRBJ2-3,TRBV7-9,CASSSPGRESTDTQYF
TRBJ2-1,TRBV11-2,CASSLAHWRASTYNEQFF
TRBJ1-1,TRBV4-3,CASSPGGRGESTEAFF
TRBJ2-1,TRBV5-4,CASSWLLAGGSDEQFF
TRBJ2-7,TRBV28,CASSFRAGSEQYF
TRBJ1-2,TRBV20-1,CSSDGRAEVSRYTF
TRBJ2-7,TRBV6-6,CASSTSLESYEQYF
TRBJ2-7,TRBV4-1,CASSQDLASSYEQYF
TRBJ2-2,TRBV4-1,CASSQGRTDTGELFF
TRBJ2-1,TRBV5-1,CASSSLGGAGGRSEQFF
TRBJ1-1,TRBV27,CASSLSPQGNTEAFF
TRBJ1-4,TRBV12-3/TRBV12-4,CASSLDGQGREKLFF
TRBJ2-2,TRBV5-1,CASSFLGYANTGELFF
TRBJ2-7,TRBV14,CASSQVSHEQYF
TRBJ2-1,TRBV10-3,CAISDQLAGDDEQFF
TRBJ2-1,TRBV28,CASRAGGSYNGQFF
TRBJ2-3,TRBV24-1,CATSDPQRGGTDTQYF
TRBJ1-1,TRBV19,CASRDRTNTEAFF
TRBJ2-1,TRBV27,CASSLYVGNEQFF
TRBJ2-7,TRBV12-3/TRBV12-4,CASSQSQGTYEQYF
TRBJ2-3,TRBV7-3,CASSASSWDTQYF
TRBJ2-7,TRBV2,CASSEPQAEVGKNEQYF
TRBJ2-2,TRBV5-1,CATSGTGELFF
TRBJ2-5,TRBV2,CASSDPGTDQETQYF
TRBJ1-1,TRBV5-1,CASSGNTGPNTEAFF
TRBJ2-5,TRBV27,CASSLSYQETQYF
TRBJ1-1,TRBV12-3/TRBV12-4,CASSSWTSGNTEAFF